Here is one T cell receptor beta chain with its context. The source of the sample is a study of blood T cell repertoires in COVID-19. Study-level information: Material from acute and convalescent COVID-19 was sourced from the United States, Italy and Spain. Nucleic acid was either cDNA or gDNA, and it came from T cells, B-cell-depleted T cells, or PBMCs.

Measured with immunoSEQ multiplex PCR; TCRdb has only the in-frame clones, and not every one. The sample lists under 450,000 clones; 75% to 90% were seen once. Unmatched junction bases numbered 3, after V lost 1 base and J lost 6 bases. From germline, CDR1 is SGHTA and CDR2 FQGNSA. The CDR3 spans 15 residues. The receptor was derived from a woman in her thirties or forties with COVID-19, enrolled during active disease. V usage is TRBV7-2 and J usage is TRBJ1-5, with 10 bases fitting TRBD1. The sequenced material came from peripheral blood. CDR3 protein: CASSLVWDRGQPQHF. Written as DNA, the CDR3 is TGTGCCAGCAGCTTAGTGTGGGACAGGGGTCAGCCCCAGCATTTT.